Following are 20 T cell receptor beta chains from one sample sequenced in a study of CD8 T cells in Susac syndrome. The RNA input was about 0.45 to 1 ug, and it was reverse transcribed with random hexamers. TCRdb reprocessed the immunoSEQ multiplex PCR reads with MiXCR, giving one entry per CDR3 protein. The data contain 330,000 or so distinct CDR3 sequences, around 89% of them seen just once; the ten biggest clones take up roughly 0.17%. The sample taken for sequencing was CD8+ T cells from PBMCs. The receptors stem from a human donor with multiple sclerosis.

The gene calls are TRBV20-1 and TRBJ1-1, with D perhaps matching TRBD1 (6 bases). This CDR3 is 15 amino acids long. Looked up from germline, CDR1 is DFQATT and CDR2 is SNEGSKA (reference sequence). V lost 5 bases, J lost 11 bases, and 27 bases lay in between. In DNA form, the CDR3 reads TGCAGTGCTTGGAGCCCGGGACATGACGGGGTGTGGGCTTTCTTT. Amino acid sequence: CSAWSPGHDGVWAFF.

The CDR3 nucleotides are TGTGCCAGCAGCTCAGGTTTGGGGATGGCTGGAAACACCATATATTTT. It yields the protein CASSSGLGMAGNTIYF. J is TRBJ1-3 and V is TRBV13, with D unclear. V was shortened by 4 bases and J by 2 bases, with 15 bases between the two germline ends. Germline CDR1 is PRHDT and CDR2 is FYEKMQ (reference sequence). The CDR3 loop spans 16 amino acids.

The rearrangement uses TRBV14 and TRBJ2-7; no clear D gene. This CDR3 has 13 residues. Germline loops: CDR1 SGHDN, CDR2 FVKESK. Trimming took 0 bases from V and 2 from J, leaving 5 bases between them. The CDR3 DNA is TGTGCCAGCAGCCAAGAGAATGCCTACGAGCAGTACTTC. Amino acid sequence: CASSQENAYEQYF.

This clonotype was observed once. The chain links TRBV5-5 to TRBJ2-7, with TRBD1 as a possible D gene (6 bases). The V and J ends lost 6 bases and 1 base respectively, with 14 bases between them. The CDR3 sequence is 14 residues long. The V gene's germline CDR1 is SGHKS and CDR2 YYEKEE (reference sequence). The CDR3 spells CASTFATGSYEQYF. CDR3 bases: TGTGCCAGCACCTTCGCAACAGGGTCCTACGAGCAGTACTTC.

This sequence joins TRBV6-4 and TRBJ2-1, with 15 bases that match TRBD2. Germline CDR1 and CDR2: MRHNA and SNTAGT. The J segment lost 9 bases and the V segment lost 2 bases, leaving 2 bases of the junction unmatched. The CDR3 has 15 residues. The CDR3 sequence: CASSDGTSGGSEQFF. The CDR3 DNA is TGTGCCAGCAGTGACGGGACTAGCGGGGGGAGTGAGCAGTTCTTC.

This clonotype was found a few times. This chain connects TRBV25-1 to TRBJ2-7; D is uncertain. CDR3 size: 14 residues. Germline assignment: CDR1 MGHDK and CDR2 SYGVNS. Trimming removed 2 bases at V and 2 bases at J, with 10 bases between. The CDR3 sequence is CASSESLAAYEQYF. Written as DNA, the CDR3 is TGTGCCAGCAGTGAAAGCTTGGCAGCCTACGAGCAGTACTTC.

In this sample, this clonotype turned up once. CDR3 nucleotides: TGTGCCAGCAGCACGGGACACCAACTTGCAACTAATGAAAAACTGTTTTTT. This translates into CASSTGHQLATNEKLFF. The chain employs TRBV7-9 and TRBJ1-4; possible D gene TRBD1, 6 bases. This CDR3 has 17 residues. Germline loops: CDR1 SEHNR, CDR2 FQNEAQ (reference sequence). V was shortened by 5 bases and J by 0 bases, with 16 bases between the two germline ends.

The chain combines TRBV7-9 with TRBJ2-5, with 7 bases fitting TRBD2. Germline values: CDR1 SEHNR, CDR2 FQNEAQ (reference sequence). This CDR3 spans 16 amino acids. J lost 4 bases, V lost 3 bases, and 11 bases had no gene match. CDR3: CASSFPRGGTPETQYF. The CDR3 region has the DNA TGTGCCAGCAGCTTTCCAAGGGGAGGGACCCCAGAGACCCAGTACTTC.

This chain links TRBV19 with TRBJ2-1, with TRBD1 matching 7 bases. The CDR3 is 15 residues long. J lost 10 bases, V lost 2 bases, and 11 bases had no gene match. CDR1 and CDR2 from the germline V gene are LNHDA and SQIVND (reference sequence). The CDR3 sequence is CASSISTRGSLEQFF. For the CDR3, the DNA is TGTGCCAGTAGTATATCGACCAGGGGGTCCCTGGAGCAGTTCTTC. Combining the CDR3 with reference TRBV19 and TRBJ2-1 gives the whole variable domain DGGITQSPKYLFRKEGQNVTLSCEQNLNHDAMYWYRQDPGQGLRLIYYSQIVNDFQKGDIAEGYSVSREKKESFPLTVTSAQKNPTAFYLCASSISTRGSLEQFFGPGTRLTVL.

The genes are TRBV4-1 and TRBJ2-1, with 7 bases fitting TRBD1. V lost 5 bases to trimming and J lost 7 bases; unmatched junction nucleotides: 11. CDR3 length equals 15 residues. Germline values: CDR1 MGHRA, CDR2 YSYEKL. The CDR3 nucleotides read TGCGCCAGCAGCATCTCCGGGACAGTAATTAATGAGCAGTTCTTC. Translated: CASSISGTVINEQFF.

The genes are TRBV20-1 and TRBJ1-2; 8 nucleotides agree with TRBD1. The germline V gene encodes CDR1 DFQATT and CDR2 SNEGSKA (reference sequence). Trimming took 6 bases from V and 4 from J; bases not matched to a gene: 16. This CDR3 is built from 16 residues. CDR3 protein: CSAKWRDRGEVYGYTF. In DNA, the CDR3 is TGCAGTGCGAAATGGCGAGACAGGGGCGAGGTCTATGGCTACACCTTC.

This clonotype was seen only once. This rearrangement joins TRBV9 to TRBJ2-7; D gene uncertain. The CDR3 is 14 residues long. Trimming left V 0 bases short and J 2 bases short, with 9 bases between. The germline CDR1 and CDR2 sequences are SGDLS and YYNGEE. The CDR3 bases are TGTGCCAGCAGCGTAGAAGGCAAAACCTACGAGCAGTACTTC. It codes for CASSVEGKTYEQYF. The full variable domain, with the rest looked up from reference TRBV9 and TRBJ2-7, is DSGVTQTPKHLITATGQRVTLRCSPRSGDLSVYWYQQSLDQGLQFLIQYYNGEERAKGNILERFSAQQFPDLHSELNLSSLELGDSALYFCASSVEGKTYEQYFGPGTRLTVT.

V and J are TRBV6-2 or TRBV6-3 and TRBJ1-1; D may be TRBD1 (6 bases). V lost 2 bases and J lost 4, with 8 bases in between. The germline V gene encodes CDR1 MNHEY and CDR2 SVGEGT. The CDR3 totals 13 residues. The CDR3 is CASSYRTATEAFF. The DNA of the CDR3 is TGTGCCAGCAGTTACAGGACAGCCACTGAAGCTTTCTTT.

The chain couples TRBV13 to TRBJ1-5; 8 nucleotides match TRBD1. This CDR3 is 14 amino acids long. V lost 5 bases, J lost 7 bases, and 7 bases stayed unmatched. Germline V gene data show CDR1 as PRHDT and CDR2 as FYEKMQ (reference sequence). The CDR3 DNA sequence: TGTGCCAGCAGCCCTGGACAGGGAATACAGCCCCAGCATTTT. Protein: CASSPGQGIQPQHF.

V and J are TRBV20-1 and TRBJ2-6; 7 bases map to TRBD1. V shed 4 bases, J shed 1 base, and the junction held 7 bases outside the gene matches. This CDR3 is built from 16 residues. Germline lookup yields CDR1 DFQATT and CDR2 SNEGSKA (reference sequence). The CDR3 DNA sequence: TGCAGTGCTAAAACAGGGGCCCAATCTGGGGCCAACGTCCTGACTTTC. Its translation: CSAKTGAQSGANVLTF.

This chain connects TRBV2 to TRBJ2-2; a weak D match, TRBD1 (5 bases). Germline CDR1 SNHLY, CDR2 FYNNEI. This CDR3 spans 15 amino acids. V lost 3 bases, J lost 4 bases, and 12 bases lay in between. The CDR3 reads CASSDPSTATGELFF. The CDR3, as DNA: TGTGCCAGCAGTGACCCGTCGACAGCCACCGGGGAGCTGTTTTTT.

The chain recombines TRBV29-1 with TRBJ2-1, with D unclear. V lost 8 bases, J lost 7 bases, and 9 bases lay in between. The germline CDR1 and CDR2 sequences are SQVTM and ANQGSEA. This CDR3 is built from 10 residues. As DNA, the CDR3 is TGCAGCTCTGCAGATAATGAGCAGTTCTTC. As protein: CSSADNEQFF.

This clonotype was detected once. CDR3 protein: CASSWGAQLDTQYF. CDR3 DNA sequence: TGTGCCAGCAGTTGGGGGGCCCAGTTGGATACGCAGTATTTT. The rearrangement links TRBV27 to TRBJ2-3; D is perhaps TRBD1 or TRBD2 (6 bases each). The CDR3 length is 14 residues. The V end lost 4 bases, the J end lost 6 bases, and 14 bases lay between the germline ends. Germline CDR1 MNHEY, CDR2 SMNVEV (reference sequence).

The chain combines TRBV13 with TRBJ2-1; D tentatively reads TRBD1 or TRBD2 (5 bases each). The V gene lost 5 bases and the J gene lost 14 bases, with 19 bases spanning the gap. The V gene's germline CDR1 is PRHDT and CDR2 FYEKMQ (reference sequence). CDR3 length: 13 residues. The DNA of the CDR3 is TGTGCCAGCAGCGATGGCGTCTCGGGGCCGGAGTTCTTC. This gives the protein CASSDGVSGPEFF.

The gene calls are TRBV20-1 and TRBJ2-7, with D hard to call. The CDR3 spans 13 residues. CDR1 DFQATT and CDR2 SNEGSKA come from the germline V gene (reference sequence). V was clipped by 1 base and J by 3 bases, with 10 bases between them. The CDR3 DNA is TGCAGTGCTAGAGCTCTTGATGACTACGAGCAGTACTTC. This translates into CSARALDDYEQYF.